These 22 T cell receptor beta chains originate from one sample sequenced in a study of cytomegalovirus exposure and HLA in healthy donors. PCR employed 60 Vbeta and 13 Jbeta primers. Sequencing used immunoSEQ multiplex PCR; TCRdb keeps in-frame clones, though not all of them. The sample lists under 250,000 clones, about 81% occurring once. Material for sequencing was PBMCs. Every receptor here comes from a man aged 40-49 years in good health and CMV-seropositive.

The CDR3 region is CASSFSSGLGGHEQFF. CDR3 bases: TGTGCCAGCAGCTTCTCTAGCGGGCTGGGCGGGCATGAGCAGTTCTTC. The chain joins TRBV11-2 to TRBJ2-1; TRBD2 agrees at 8 bases. This CDR3 contains 16 residues. J was trimmed by 8 bases and V by 3 bases; bases with no gene match: 12. In germline, CDR1 is SGHAT, CDR2 FQNNGV.

The J gene is TRBJ2-1, the V gene TRBV11-1; D is possibly TRBD1 (5 bases). V lost 1 base and J 6 bases, leaving 16 bases between the germline ends. Looked up from germline, CDR1 is SGHAT and CDR2 is FQDESV (reference sequence). There are 16 residues in the CDR3. The CDR3 spells CASSLVPTRGSNEQFF. The CDR3 nucleotides read TGTGCCAGCAGCTTAGTTCCCACAAGGGGTTCCAATGAGCAGTTCTTC.

The J gene is TRBJ1-4, the V gene TRBV11-2; TRBD1 agrees at 8 bases. This CDR3 is 16 amino acids long. With V trimmed by 5 bases and J by 7 bases, 12 bases remained unmatched. The germline V gene has CDR1 SGHAT and CDR2 FQNNGV. As DNA, the CDR3 is TGTGCCAGCAGCCCCTCGGCCCAGGGGGCGCGTGAAAAACTGTTTTTT. It translates to CASSPSAQGAREKLFF.

The CDR3 DNA is TGTGCCAGCAGAGGCGGGAATGGCTACACCTTC. It yields the protein CASRGGNGYTF. The rearrangement joins TRBV9 to TRBJ1-2, with D unclear. The CDR3 is made up of 11 amino acids. The germline V gene has CDR1 SGDLS and CDR2 YYNGEE. The V end was cut by 5 bases, the J end by 6 bases, with 8 bases between.

This chain connects TRBV28 to TRBJ2-5, with D hard to call. The germline V and J ends were trimmed by 4 bases and 5 bases, with 8 bases remaining between them. The CDR3 loop spans 12 amino acids. Germline V gene lookup returns CDR1 MDHEN and CDR2 SYDVKM. In nucleotides, the CDR3 is TGTGCCAGCAGTTCGAACGGGGAGACCCAGTACTTC. Amino acids: CASSSNGETQYF.

The genes are TRBV6-5 and TRBJ2-7, with TRBD2 matching 10 bases. The V gene's germline CDR1 is MNHEY and CDR2 SVGAGI. The junction had 3 bases not matched to a gene; V was cut back by 4 bases and J by 6 bases. The CDR3 extends over 13 amino acids. CDR3 DNA sequence: TGTGCCAGCAGTTCCGTAGCGGGAGGCGAGCAGTACGTC. Translating gives CASSSVAGGEQYV.

The chain employs TRBV6-1 and TRBJ1-4; TRBD1 matches at 10 bases. The CDR3 totals 15 residues. The ends lost 4 bases at V and 1 base at J; junction bases unmatched: 0. Per germline, CDR1 MNHNS and CDR2 SASEGT. CDR3 nucleotides: TGTGCCAGCAGTGGGACAGGGGGAACTAATGAAAAACTGTTTTTT. This gives the protein CASSGTGGTNEKLFF.

The chain is built from TRBV9 and TRBJ2-3; TRBD1 might be the D (6 bases). Germline V gives CDR1 SGDLS, CDR2 YYNGEE. Trimming took off 6 bases at V and 1 base at J, with 12 bases between the two ends. This CDR3 is built from 14 residues. The CDR3 loop is CASKRGSGTDTQYF. The DNA for the CDR3 is TGTGCCAGCAAAAGGGGGTCCGGCACAGATACGCAGTATTTT.

This chain links TRBV6-1 with TRBJ2-7, with 7 bases aligning to TRBD1. Germline V gene lookup returns CDR1 MNHNS and CDR2 SASEGT. The CDR3 totals 13 residues. V dropped 8 bases and J dropped 7; count of bases not matched to a gene: 11. The CDR3 nucleotides read TGTGCCAGCGACAACCCCGGGACAGTGGAGCAGTACGTC. The encoded protein is CASDNPGTVEQYV.

V gene TRBV7-9 combines with J gene TRBJ2-5, with D tentatively TRBD1 (5 bases). Trimming shortened V by 1 base and J by 5 bases, and 8 bases separated the two germline ends. Looked up from germline, CDR1 is SEHNR and CDR2 is FQNEAQ (reference sequence). This CDR3 contains 13 residues. In DNA form, the CDR3 reads TGTGCCAGCAGCTTAGGGGGCTGGGAGACCCAGTACTTC. As protein: CASSLGGWETQYF.

This clone appeared a few times. This chain joins TRBV27 and TRBJ2-1, with 9 bases fitting TRBD1. V lost 6 bases and J lost 9; bases outside the gene matches: 12. Germline V gene lookup returns CDR1 MNHEY and CDR2 SMNVEV (reference sequence). The CDR3 has 15 residues. The CDR3: CASSLPGTGWGEQFF. CDR3 coding DNA: TGTGCCAGCAGCCTCCCGGGGACAGGGTGGGGTGAGCAGTTCTTC.

The chain is built from TRBV12-5 and TRBJ2-3; perhaps TRBD2 as D (6 bases). CDR1 is LGHNT, CDR2 FRNRAP, per germline. The CDR3 sequence is 13 residues long. Trimming pared 4 bases from V and 4 bases from J, leaving 9 bases between. The chain's CDR3 is CASGSGVPDTQYF. CDR3 nucleotides: TGTGCTAGTGGTTCGGGGGTTCCAGATACGCAGTATTTT.

This clone was counted a few times. The J gene is TRBJ1-2, the V gene TRBV30, with no clear D. Germline V gives CDR1 GTSNPN, CDR2 SVGIG (reference sequence). The V end was cut by 0 bases, the J end by 4 bases, with 9 bases between. The CDR3 length is 13 residues. The CDR3 DNA sequence: TGTGCCTGGAGTGTGGCCCAAAGCTATGGCTACACCTTC. It yields the protein CAWSVAQSYGYTF.

The rearrangement uses TRBV13 and TRBJ2-3; no clear D gene. V was cut by 0 bases and J by 0 bases, with 13 bases left in between. The CDR3 spans 17 residues. The V gene's germline CDR1 is PRHDT and CDR2 FYEKMQ (reference sequence). As DNA, the CDR3 is TGTGCCAGCAGCTTAGGCCTAGGCAGTCCTAGCACAGATACGCAGTATTTT. It translates to CASSLGLGSPSTDTQYF. Full variable domain (missing parts from reference TRBV13 and TRBJ2-3): AAGVIQSPRHLIKEKRETATLKCYPIPRHDTVYWYQQGPGQDPQFLISFYEKMQSDKGSIPDRFSAQQFSDYHSELNMSSLELGDSALYFCASSLGLGSPSTDTQYFGPGTRLTVL.

The chain combines TRBV30 with TRBJ1-5, with 10 positions matching TRBD1. After removal of 2 bases from V and 6 bases from J, the junction contained 7 bases not matched to a gene. This CDR3 comprises 15 residues. Germline V gene data show CDR1 as GTSNPN and CDR2 as SVGIG (reference sequence). CDR3 protein: CAWSRTGGVGQPQHF. For the CDR3, the DNA is TGTGCCTGGAGTAGGACAGGGGGGGTCGGTCAGCCCCAGCATTTT.

This clone was observed a few times. This chain uses TRBV6-1 with TRBJ1-5, with D perhaps matching TRBD1 (5 bases). The CDR3 sequence is 12 residues long. V was cut by 7 bases and J by 6 bases, with 10 bases left in between. Germline assignment: CDR1 MNHNS and CDR2 SASEGT. The CDR3 DNA follows: TGTGCCAGCACCCAGACAGTTCAGCCCCAGCATTTT. Translation gives CASTQTVQPQHF.

This sequence joins TRBV19 and TRBJ1-5; D ambiguous. The CDR3 sequence is 14 residues long. V was clipped by 1 base and J by 2 bases, with 6 bases between them. Germline loops: CDR1 LNHDA, CDR2 SQIVND (reference sequence). CDR3 loop: CASSIASGNQPQHF. DNA of the CDR3: TGTGCCAGTAGTATAGCCTCGGGCAATCAGCCCCAGCATTTT.

The chain couples TRBV5-6 to TRBJ1-2, with D tentatively TRBD1 (5 bases). The CDR3 runs 13 residues. CDR1 SGHDT and CDR2 YYEEEE come from the germline V gene. V shed 4 bases and J shed 3 bases, with 10 bases lying between them. CDR3 loop: CASSRTIHYGYTF. CDR3 nucleotides: TGTGCCAGCAGCCGGACAATCCACTATGGCTACACCTTC.

V gene TRBV28 combines with J gene TRBJ2-1; perhaps TRBD2 as D (6 bases). This CDR3 has 13 amino acids. CDR1 MDHEN and CDR2 SYDVKM come from the germline V gene. The V end was cut by 6 bases, the J end by 8 bases, with 14 bases between. CDR3: CASSGGGRDEQFF. As DNA, the CDR3 is TGTGCCAGCAGCGGGGGAGGACGCGATGAGCAGTTCTTC.

This chain uses TRBV21-1 with TRBJ1-5; the table's D call TRBD1 went unverified against the DNA. TRBV21-1 is a recognized pseudogene. The CDR3 runs to 14 residues. The CDR3, as DNA: TGTGCCAGCAGCAGGGGCCAGGTTATTCAGCCCCAGCATTTT. This encodes CASSRGQVIQPQHF.

The chain is built from TRBV13 and TRBJ2-7, with 12 bases lining up with TRBD2. CDR1 is PRHDT, CDR2 FYEKMQ, per germline (reference sequence). V gave up 3 bases and J gave up 3 bases; unmatched junction bases: 3. This CDR3 has 15 amino acids. In nucleotides, the CDR3 is TGTGCCAGCAGCTTGACTAGCGGGAGACTCTACGAGCAGTACGTC. Translating it yields CASSLTSGRLYEQYV.

The rearrangement joins TRBV10-1 to TRBJ2-2; D remains ambiguous. The CDR3 is 14 residues long. Between the trimmed V and J ends, which lost 3 bases and 0 bases, there was a span of 5 bases. The germline V gene encodes CDR1 WNHNN and CDR2 SYGVQD (reference sequence). The CDR3 coding sequence is TGCGCCAGCAGTGACTACGCGAACACCGGGGAGCTGTTTTTT. Its protein product is CASSDYANTGELFF.